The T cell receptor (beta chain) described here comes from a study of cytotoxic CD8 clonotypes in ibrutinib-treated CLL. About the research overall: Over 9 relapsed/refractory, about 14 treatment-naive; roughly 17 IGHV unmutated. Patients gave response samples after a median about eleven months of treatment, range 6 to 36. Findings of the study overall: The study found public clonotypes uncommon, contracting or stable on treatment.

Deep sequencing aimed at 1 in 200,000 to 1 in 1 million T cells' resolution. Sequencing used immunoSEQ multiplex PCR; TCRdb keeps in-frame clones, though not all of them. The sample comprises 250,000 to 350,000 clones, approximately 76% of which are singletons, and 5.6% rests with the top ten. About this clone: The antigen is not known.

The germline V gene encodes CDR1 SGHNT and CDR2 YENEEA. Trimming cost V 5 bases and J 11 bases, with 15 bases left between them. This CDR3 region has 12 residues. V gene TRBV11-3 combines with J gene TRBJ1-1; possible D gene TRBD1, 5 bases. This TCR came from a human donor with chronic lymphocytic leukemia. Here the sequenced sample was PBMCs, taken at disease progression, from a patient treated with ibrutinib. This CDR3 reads CASSMGPQGAFF. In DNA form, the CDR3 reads TGTGCCAGCAGCATGGGACCTCAAGGGGCTTTCTTT.